This T cell receptor beta chain was sequenced for a study of blood T cell repertoires in COVID-19. Across the study: Both acute and convalescent COVID-19 samples were obtained from the United States, Italy and Spain. PBMCs, B-cell-depleted T cells, or T cells provided the cDNA or gDNA that made up the material.

The CDR3 is 17 residues long. Trimming removed 6 bases at V and 0 bases at J, with 19 bases between. Looked up from germline, CDR1 is MDHEN and CDR2 is SYDVKM. The authors' processing: Quantification of nucleated cells was approximated via reference gene primer amplification. TCRdb keeps only in-frame clones here, not all; method: immunoSEQ multiplex PCR. V, J and clone size reflect that table, while D and trimming were determined from the DNA. The sample records 90,000 to 150,000 clones, more than 85% being singletons. Sequencing used peripheral blood. The TCR sequence derives from a human donor with acute or convalescent COVID-19. The donor label of this sample is uncertain. The rearrangement links TRBV28 to TRBJ2-3; weak D call: TRBD2 (6 bases). CDR3 coding DNA: TGTGCCAGCAGGAAACCTCTCGCGGGGATAAGCACAGATACGCAGTATTTT. Residues: CASRKPLAGISTDTQYF.